The TCR beta chain described here comes from a study of T cell changes during pregnancy in multiple sclerosis. In its sample, this clone ranks as medium-sized. The germline V gene encodes CDR1 KGHSH and CDR2 LQKENI. The J segment lost 5 bases and the V segment lost 10 bases, leaving 8 bases of the junction unmatched. This CDR3 spans 13 amino acids. This table comes from immunoSEQ multiplex PCR, and its TCRdb copy is limited to in-frame clones, with some not included. The data contain some 59,000 clones, 80% to 95% of them singletons. The sample in question was peripheral blood, obtained in the third trimester of pregnancy. The J gene is TRBJ1-1, the V gene TRBV18; 9 positions agree with TRBD1. This clonotype was sampled from a female donor in good health, enrolled as a control in a pregnancy study. CDR3 DNA: TGTGCCACCACCGGGACAGGGTTTACTGAAGCTTTCTTT. Amino acids: CATTGTGFTEAFF.